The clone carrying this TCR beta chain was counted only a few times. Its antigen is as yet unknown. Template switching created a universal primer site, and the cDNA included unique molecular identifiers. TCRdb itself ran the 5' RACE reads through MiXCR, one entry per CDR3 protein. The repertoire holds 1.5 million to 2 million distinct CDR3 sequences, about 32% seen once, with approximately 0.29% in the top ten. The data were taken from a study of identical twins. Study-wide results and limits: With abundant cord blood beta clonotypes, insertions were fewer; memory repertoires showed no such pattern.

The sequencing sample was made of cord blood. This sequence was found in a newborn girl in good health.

The CDR3 protein is CASSYTQGLNQPQHF. The DNA of the CDR3 is TGTGCCAGCAGTTACACACAGGGATTGAATCAGCCCCAGCATTTT. The V call is TRBV6-6, the J call TRBJ1-5; a possible D gene is TRBD1 (6 bases). The ends were cut back, 2 bases at V and 4 bases at J, with 12 bases in the middle. CDR1 is MNHNY, CDR2 SVGAGI, per germline (reference sequence). The CDR3 contains 15 residues.